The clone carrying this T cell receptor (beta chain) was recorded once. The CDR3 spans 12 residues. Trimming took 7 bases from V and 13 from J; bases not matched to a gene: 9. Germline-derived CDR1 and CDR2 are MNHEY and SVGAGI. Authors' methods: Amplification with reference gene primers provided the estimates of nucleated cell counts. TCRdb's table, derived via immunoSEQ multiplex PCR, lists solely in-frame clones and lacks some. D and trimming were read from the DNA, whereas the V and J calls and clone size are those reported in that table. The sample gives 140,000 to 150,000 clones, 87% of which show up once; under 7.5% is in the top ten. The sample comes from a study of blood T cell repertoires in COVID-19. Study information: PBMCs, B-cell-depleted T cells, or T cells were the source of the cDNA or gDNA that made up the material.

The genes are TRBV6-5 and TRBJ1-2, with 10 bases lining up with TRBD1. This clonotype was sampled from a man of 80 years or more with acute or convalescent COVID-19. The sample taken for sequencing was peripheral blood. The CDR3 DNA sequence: TGTGCCAGCATAGGACAGGGGGGAATCTGCACCTTC. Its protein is CASIGQGGICTF.